The table lists the clone carrying this T cell receptor (beta chain) with a few counts. MiXCR, applied by TCRdb to the RT-PCR reads, yields one record per CDR3 protein. This table holds roughly 940,000 distinct CDR3 sequences, 18% found once. This specimen comes from a study of patients and donors after allogeneic stem cell transplantation. CDR1 is SGHRS and CDR2 is YFSETQ in the germline V gene. V lost 3 bases to trimming and J lost 8 bases; unmatched junction nucleotides: 8. The CDR3 covers 16 residues. This sequence joins TRBV5-1 and TRBJ2-3, with 14 bases aligning to TRBD2. Sequenced: blood, either unsorted or a sorted T cell fraction (not recorded which). The clonotype was recovered from a human donor who was either an allogeneic HSCT recipient or a stem cell or donor lymphocyte infusion donor (not recorded which). It is not recorded whose cells these are; they may come from a transplant donor. The CDR3: CASSSKTGLAGVTQYF. DNA for the CDR3: TGCGCCAGCAGCTCCAAGACGGGACTAGCGGGAGTTACGCAGTATTTT.